The rows below give T cell receptor beta chains drawn from one sample of a study of CD8 T cell repertoires and HIV-1 epitope variants. Which antigens these TCRs recognize remains unknown. Some clones are missing from TCRdb's copy, which holds only in-frame ones; the method was immunoSEQ multiplex PCR. The sample carries a few thousand clones, approximately 60% recorded once. The sample was cultured CD8+ T cells derived from PBMCs. The receptors come from a male donor with HIV. The CDR3 runs from the conserved cysteine through the conserved F or W. Fields, in order: V gene, J gene, CDR3 protein.

>TRBV21-1|TRBJ1-1
CASSRGTEAFF
>TRBV7-2|TRBJ2-3
CASSLGLAGGPTDTQYF
>TRBV4-3|TRBJ2-3
CASSPETEGGADTQYF
>TRBV28|TRBJ2-7
CASSVSSGTVSYEQYF
>TRBV28|TRBJ2-3
CASSQGIDTQYF
>TRBV5-1|TRBJ2-1
CASSLDPAGGQVNEQFF
>TRBV11-1|TRBJ2-1
CASSLAGLSGVQFF
>TRBV5-6|TRBJ2-3
CASSGGQEWADTQYF
>TRBV4-2|TRBJ2-7
CASSQEGLTVTYEQYF
>TRBV30|TRBJ2-5
CAWSRGGQMEQETQYF
>TRBV27|TRBJ1-1
CASSLGTGEAFF
>TRBV7-3|TRBJ2-7
CASSFAGGISYEQYF
>TRBV7-3|TRBJ2-7
CASSLGQYLREQYF
>TRBV10-3|TRBJ1-2
CAISEAGGQYGYTF
>TRBV30|TRBJ1-5
CAWSPRGDQPQHF
>TRBV27|TRBJ2-1
CASSLSQGISYNEQFF
>TRBV7-6|TRBJ1-1
CASSQRSDRVNTEAFF
>TRBV7-3|TRBJ1-1
CASSQDPTGVTEAFF
>TRBV9|TRBJ1-1
CASSPTTGIEAFF
>TRBV5-1|TRBJ1-2
CASSLGGGGYTF
>TRBV2|TRBJ1-4
CASSEDSEGEKLFF
>TRBV5-4|TRBJ2-5
CASSDGTNQETQYF
>TRBV30|TRBJ2-2
CAWSGTGDTGELFF
>TRBV13|TRBJ2-7
CASSTVAGEIHEQYF
>TRBV10-3|TRBJ2-7
CATARDRAMEEQYF
>TRBV5-5|TRBJ1-5
CASSDHNQPQHF
>TRBV27|TRBJ2-3
CASSFSPGGTDTQYF
>TRBV7-2|TRBJ2-7
CASSETSGGPYEQYF
>TRBV29-1|TRBJ1-1
CSDFGGTSAEAFF
>TRBV15|TRBJ1-4
CATSRDRGGEKLFF
>TRBV5-1|TRBJ2-7
CASSSSFYDSYEQYF